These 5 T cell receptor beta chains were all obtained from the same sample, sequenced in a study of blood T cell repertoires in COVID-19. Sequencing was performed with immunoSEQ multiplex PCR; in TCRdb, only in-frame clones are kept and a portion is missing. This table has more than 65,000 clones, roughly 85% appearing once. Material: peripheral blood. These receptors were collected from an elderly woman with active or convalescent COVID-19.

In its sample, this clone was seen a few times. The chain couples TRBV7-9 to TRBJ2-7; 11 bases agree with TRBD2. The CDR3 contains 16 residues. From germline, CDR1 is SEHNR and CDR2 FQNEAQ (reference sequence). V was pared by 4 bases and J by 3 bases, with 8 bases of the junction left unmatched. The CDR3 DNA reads TGTGCCAGCAGCTCTGAACTAGCGGGAGTTGACTACGAGCAGTACTTC. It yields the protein CASSSELAGVDYEQYF.

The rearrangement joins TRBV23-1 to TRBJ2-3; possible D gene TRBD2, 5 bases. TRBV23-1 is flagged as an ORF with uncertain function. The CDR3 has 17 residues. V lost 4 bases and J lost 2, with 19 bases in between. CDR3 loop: CASSPLLPSSFTDTQYF. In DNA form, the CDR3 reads TGCGCCAGCAGTCCTCTACTCCCTAGCTCCTTCACAGATACGCAGTATTTT.

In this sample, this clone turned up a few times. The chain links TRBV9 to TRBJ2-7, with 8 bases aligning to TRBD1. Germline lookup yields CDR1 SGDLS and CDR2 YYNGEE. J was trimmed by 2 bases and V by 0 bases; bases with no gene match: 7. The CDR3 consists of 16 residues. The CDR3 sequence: CASSVGQGAVTYEQYF. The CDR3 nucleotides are TGTGCCAGCAGCGTAGGTCAGGGGGCTGTCACCTACGAGCAGTACTTC.

CDR3 nucleotides: TGTGCCAGCAGCAATAAAGGCCGGGGGAGTGTATACAATGAGCAGTTCTTC. Encoded protein: CASSNKGRGSVYNEQFF. The V gene is TRBV21-1, the J gene TRBJ2-1; the D call TRBD2 from the table was never checked on the DNA. TRBV21-1 is assigned pseudogene status. The CDR3 totals 17 residues.

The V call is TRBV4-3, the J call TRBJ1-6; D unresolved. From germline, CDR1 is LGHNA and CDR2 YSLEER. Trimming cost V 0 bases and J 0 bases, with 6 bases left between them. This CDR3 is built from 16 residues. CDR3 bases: TGCGCCAGCAGCCAAGATTTTAGCTCCTATAATTCACCCCTCCACTTT. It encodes CASSQDFSSYNSPLHF.